These T cell receptor beta chains were read from a single sample in a study of blood T cell repertoires in COVID-19. The table came from immunoSEQ multiplex PCR; TCRdb's copy has only in-frame clones and leaves some out. This table holds roughly 250,000 clones, around 83% found once. Source material: peripheral blood. These receptors were taken from a man aged 35-49 years with active or convalescent COVID-19. CDR3s include the opening cysteine and the closing phenylalanine or tryptophan. Fields, in order: V gene, CDR3 length, J gene, clone size, D gene, CDR3 protein, CDR3 DNA. D genes are given only for firm matches. Rows give clone size only sometimes, using once, few, many, or a class for an expanded clone.

V gene: TRBV7-9; CDR3 length: 15; J gene: TRBJ1-1; clone size: NA; D gene: NA; CDR3 protein: CASSLKGERNTEAFF; CDR3 DNA: TGTGCCAGCAGCTTAAAGGGGGAGCGGAACACTGAAGCTTTCTTT
V gene: TRBV30; CDR3 length: 15; J gene: TRBJ2-7; clone size: NA; D gene: NA; CDR3 protein: CAWSTTGTSSYEQYF; CDR3 DNA: TGTGCCTGGAGTACCACCGGGACAAGCTCCTACGAGCAGTACTTC
V gene: TRBV28; CDR3 length: 16; J gene: TRBJ2-1; clone size: NA; D gene: TRBD2; CDR3 protein: CASRTSGGRTYNEQFF; CDR3 DNA: TGTGCCAGCCGTACTAGCGGGGGGAGGACCTACAATGAGCAGTTCTTC
V gene: TRBV2; CDR3 length: 13; J gene: TRBJ1-3; clone size: few; D gene: NA; CDR3 protein: CASSGRGDDTIYF; CDR3 DNA: TGTGCCAGCAGCGGACGGGGTGATGACACCATATATTTT
V gene: TRBV19; CDR3 length: 14; J gene: TRBJ1-6; clone size: NA; D gene: NA; CDR3 protein: CASSQGYYNSPLHF; CDR3 DNA: TGTGCCAGTAGTCAGGGGTACTATAATTCACCCCTCCACTTT
V gene: TRBV7-2; CDR3 length: 18; J gene: TRBJ2-1; clone size: few; D gene: TRBD2; CDR3 protein: CASSLVGVWTSSYNEQFF; CDR3 DNA: TGTGCCAGCAGCTTAGTGGGCGTCTGGACTAGTTCCTACAATGAGCAGTTCTTC
V gene: TRBV24-1; CDR3 length: 12; J gene: TRBJ2-1; clone size: NA; D gene: NA; CDR3 protein: CATGSVDNEQFF; CDR3 DNA: TGTGCCACCGGTAGTGTCGACAATGAGCAGTTCTTC
V gene: TRBV18; CDR3 length: 14; J gene: TRBJ2-2; clone size: NA; D gene: NA; CDR3 protein: CASSTQENTGELFF; CDR3 DNA: TGTGCCAGCTCAACCCAGGAGAACACCGGGGAGCTGTTTTTT
V gene: TRBV5-8; CDR3 length: 14; J gene: TRBJ2-7; clone size: once; D gene: NA; CDR3 protein: CASSSTTQMREQYF; CDR3 DNA: TGTGCCAGCAGCTCGACGACACAAATGCGAGAGCAGTACTTC
V gene: TRBV12-5; CDR3 length: 12; J gene: TRBJ2-1; clone size: NA; D gene: TRBD2; CDR3 protein: CASGLWGGEQFF; CDR3 DNA: TGTGCTAGTGGTCTATGGGGGGGTGAGCAGTTCTTC
V gene: TRBV7-2; CDR3 length: 17; J gene: TRBJ2-1; clone size: NA; D gene: TRBD2; CDR3 protein: CASSLAAPGTGGNEQFF; CDR3 DNA: TGTGCCAGCAGCTTGGCCGCCCCCGGGACGGGAGGCAATGAGCAGTTCTTC
V gene: TRBV4-1; CDR3 length: 16; J gene: TRBJ1-3; clone size: NA; D gene: NA; CDR3 protein: CASSQAMRPSGNTIYF; CDR3 DNA: TGCGCCAGCAGCCAAGCCATGCGGCCTTCTGGAAACACCATATATTTT
V gene: TRBV3-1/TRBV3-2; CDR3 length: 17; J gene: TRBJ2-7; clone size: NA; D gene: TRBD1; CDR3 protein: CASSQEYPGGVSYEQYF; CDR3 DNA: TGTGCCAGCAGCCAAGAATATCCAGGGGGCGTTTCCTACGAGCAGTACTTC
V gene: TRBV6-5; CDR3 length: 13; J gene: TRBJ1-1; clone size: NA; D gene: TRBD1; CDR3 protein: CASSRQGAPEAFF; CDR3 DNA: TGTGCCAGCAGCAGACAGGGGGCCCCTGAAGCTTTCTTT
V gene: TRBV5-4; CDR3 length: 12; J gene: TRBJ1-2; clone size: NA; D gene: NA; CDR3 protein: CASSPGTGSYTF; CDR3 DNA: TGTGCCAGCAGCCCCGGAACAGGGAGCTACACCTTC
V gene: TRBV19; CDR3 length: 13; J gene: TRBJ1-5; clone size: NA; D gene: NA; CDR3 protein: CASSLNSNQPQHF; CDR3 DNA: TGTGCCAGTAGTCTAAATAGCAATCAGCCCCAGCATTTT
V gene: TRBV18; CDR3 length: 16; J gene: TRBJ1-3; clone size: once; D gene: TRBD1; CDR3 protein: CASSDGGQGYGNTIYF; CDR3 DNA: TGTGCCAGCTCAGACGGCGGACAGGGTTATGGAAACACCATATATTTT
V gene: TRBV12-3/TRBV12-4; CDR3 length: 11; J gene: TRBJ1-2; clone size: NA; D gene: NA; CDR3 protein: CASSLETGNTF; CDR3 DNA: TGTGCCAGCAGTTTGGAAACAGGCAACACCTTC
V gene: TRBV29-1; CDR3 length: 12; J gene: TRBJ2-7; clone size: NA; D gene: NA; CDR3 protein: CSVQHQGYEQYF; CDR3 DNA: TGCAGCGTCCAGCATCAGGGCTACGAGCAGTACTTC
V gene: TRBV6-1; CDR3 length: 15; J gene: TRBJ2-1; clone size: NA; D gene: TRBD2; CDR3 protein: CASSELGRGRDEQFF; CDR3 DNA: TGTGCCAGCAGTGAATTAGGGCGGGGGAGGGATGAGCAGTTCTTC
V gene: TRBV7-7; CDR3 length: 14; J gene: TRBJ2-2; clone size: NA; D gene: NA; CDR3 protein: CASSLVLNTGELFF; CDR3 DNA: TGTGCTAGCAGCTTAGTACTAAACACCGGGGAGCTGTTTTTT
V gene: TRBV4-2; CDR3 length: 16; J gene: TRBJ2-7; clone size: NA; D gene: NA; CDR3 protein: CASSQDRKRQSYEQYF; CDR3 DNA: TGTGCCAGCAGCCAAGATCGGAAGCGGCAAAGCTACGAGCAGTACTTC
V gene: TRBV7-9; CDR3 length: 16; J gene: TRBJ1-2; clone size: NA; D gene: NA; CDR3 protein: CASSPRGAGVPGGYTF; CDR3 DNA: TGTGCCAGCAGCCCCAGAGGGGCAGGGGTCCCCGGTGGCTACACCTTC
V gene: TRBV28; CDR3 length: 15; J gene: TRBJ1-4; clone size: NA; D gene: NA; CDR3 protein: CASSFFGATNEKLFF; CDR3 DNA: TGTGCCAGCAGTTTCTTCGGGGCAACTAATGAAAAACTGTTTTTT
V gene: TRBV30; CDR3 length: 13; J gene: TRBJ2-7; clone size: NA; D gene: TRBD2; CDR3 protein: CAWSSGASYEQYF; CDR3 DNA: TGTGCCTGGAGTAGCGGGGCCTCCTACGAGCAGTACTTC
V gene: TRBV18; CDR3 length: 16; J gene: TRBJ2-2; clone size: NA; D gene: TRBD2; CDR3 protein: CASSPSLAGNTGELFF; CDR3 DNA: TGTGCCAGCTCACCCTCGCTAGCGGGGAACACCGGGGAGCTGTTTTTT
V gene: TRBV7-8; CDR3 length: 15; J gene: TRBJ1-4; clone size: NA; D gene: NA; CDR3 protein: CASSSSGSVREKLFF; CDR3 DNA: TGTGCCAGCAGCTCTTCCGGGTCTGTGCGTGAAAAACTGTTTTTT
V gene: TRBV30; CDR3 length: 16; J gene: TRBJ1-2; clone size: NA; D gene: TRBD1; CDR3 protein: CAWSPGTGAPHYGYTF; CDR3 DNA: TGTGCCTGGAGTCCGGGGACAGGGGCACCTCACTATGGCTACACCTTC
V gene: TRBV27; CDR3 length: 14; J gene: TRBJ2-7; clone size: NA; D gene: NA; CDR3 protein: CASSRTGYAYEQYF; CDR3 DNA: TGTGCCAGCAGTCGCACAGGGTACGCCTACGAGCAGTACTTC
V gene: TRBV10-1; CDR3 length: 12; J gene: TRBJ2-7; clone size: few; D gene: TRBD2; CDR3 protein: CASSLQAGVEYF; CDR3 DNA: TGCGCCAGCAGCCTCCAGGCGGGAGTCGAGTACTTC
V gene: TRBV9; CDR3 length: 15; J gene: TRBJ1-3; clone size: NA; D gene: TRBD1; CDR3 protein: CASSVGTGGGNTIYF; CDR3 DNA: TGTGCCAGCAGCGTAGGCACAGGGGGTGGAAACACCATATATTTT